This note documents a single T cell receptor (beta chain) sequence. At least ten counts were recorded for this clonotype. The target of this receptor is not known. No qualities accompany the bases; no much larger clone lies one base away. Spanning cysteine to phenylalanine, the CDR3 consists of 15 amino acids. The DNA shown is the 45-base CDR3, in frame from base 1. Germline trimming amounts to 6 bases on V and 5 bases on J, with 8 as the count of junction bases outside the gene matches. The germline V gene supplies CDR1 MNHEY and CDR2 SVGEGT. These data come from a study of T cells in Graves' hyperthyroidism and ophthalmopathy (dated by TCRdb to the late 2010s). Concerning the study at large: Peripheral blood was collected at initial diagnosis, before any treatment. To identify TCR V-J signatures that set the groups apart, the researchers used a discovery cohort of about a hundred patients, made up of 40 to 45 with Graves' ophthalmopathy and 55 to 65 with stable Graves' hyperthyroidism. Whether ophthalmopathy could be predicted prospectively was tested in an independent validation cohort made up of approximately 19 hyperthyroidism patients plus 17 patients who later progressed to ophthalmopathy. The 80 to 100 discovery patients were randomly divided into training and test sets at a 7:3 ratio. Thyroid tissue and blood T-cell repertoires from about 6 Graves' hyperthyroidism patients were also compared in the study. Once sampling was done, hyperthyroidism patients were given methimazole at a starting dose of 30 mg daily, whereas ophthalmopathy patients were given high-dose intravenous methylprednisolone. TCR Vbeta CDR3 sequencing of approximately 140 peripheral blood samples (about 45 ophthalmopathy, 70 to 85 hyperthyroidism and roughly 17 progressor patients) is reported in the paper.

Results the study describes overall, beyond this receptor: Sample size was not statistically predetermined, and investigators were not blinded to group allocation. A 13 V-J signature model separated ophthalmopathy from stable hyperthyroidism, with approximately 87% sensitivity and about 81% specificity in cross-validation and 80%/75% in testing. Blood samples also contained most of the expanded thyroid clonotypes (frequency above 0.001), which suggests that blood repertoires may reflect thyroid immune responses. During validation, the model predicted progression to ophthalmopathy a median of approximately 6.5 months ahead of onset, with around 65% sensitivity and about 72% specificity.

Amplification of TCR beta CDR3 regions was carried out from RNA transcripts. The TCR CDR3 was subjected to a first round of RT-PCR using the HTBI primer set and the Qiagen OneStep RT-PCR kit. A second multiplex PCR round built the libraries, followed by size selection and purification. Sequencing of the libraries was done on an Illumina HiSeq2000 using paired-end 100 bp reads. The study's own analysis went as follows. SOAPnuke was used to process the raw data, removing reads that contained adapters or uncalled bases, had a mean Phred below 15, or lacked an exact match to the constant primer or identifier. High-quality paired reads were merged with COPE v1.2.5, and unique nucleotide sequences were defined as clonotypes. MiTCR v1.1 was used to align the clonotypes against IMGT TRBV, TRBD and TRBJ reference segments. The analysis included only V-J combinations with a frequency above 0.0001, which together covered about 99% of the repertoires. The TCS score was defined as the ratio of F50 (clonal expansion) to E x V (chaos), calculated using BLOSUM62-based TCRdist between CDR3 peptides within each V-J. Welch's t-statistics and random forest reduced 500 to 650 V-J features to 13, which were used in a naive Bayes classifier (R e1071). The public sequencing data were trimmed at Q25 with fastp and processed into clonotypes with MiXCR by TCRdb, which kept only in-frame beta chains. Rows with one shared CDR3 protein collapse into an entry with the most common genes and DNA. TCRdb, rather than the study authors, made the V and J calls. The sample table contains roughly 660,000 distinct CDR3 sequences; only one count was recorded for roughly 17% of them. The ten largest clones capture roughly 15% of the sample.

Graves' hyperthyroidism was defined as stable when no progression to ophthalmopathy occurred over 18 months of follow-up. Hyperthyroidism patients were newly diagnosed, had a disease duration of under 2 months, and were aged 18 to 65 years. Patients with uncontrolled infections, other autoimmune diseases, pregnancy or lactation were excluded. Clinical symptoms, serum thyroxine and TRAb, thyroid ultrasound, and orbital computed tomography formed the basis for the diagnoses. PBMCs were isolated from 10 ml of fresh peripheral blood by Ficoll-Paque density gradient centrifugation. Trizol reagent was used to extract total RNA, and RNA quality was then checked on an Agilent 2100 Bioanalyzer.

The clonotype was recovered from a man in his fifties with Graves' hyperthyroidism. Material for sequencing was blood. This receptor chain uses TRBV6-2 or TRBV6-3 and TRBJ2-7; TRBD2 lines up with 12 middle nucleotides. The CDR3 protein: CASSPPTSGSNEQYF. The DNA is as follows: TGTGCCAGCAGCCCTCCGACTAGCGGGAGTAACGAGCAGTACTTC.